These 3 T cell receptor beta chains share one sample of origin, sequenced in a study of post-analysis software for immune sequencing data. Their specific antigens are unknown. General study points: Roughly five TRBV segments appeared more often in patients than in controls, and TRBV5-6, TRBV5-1 and TRBV20-1 were among these.

Incorporated into the TCR beta cDNA libraries were unique molecular identifiers, which served to reduce PCR and sequencing biases. Each CDR3 protein gets one entry after TCRdb re-called the PCR reads with MiXCR. The top ten clones hold roughly 4.4% of a sample with about 820,000 distinct CDR3 sequences, roughly 50% of them seen once. The sample taken for sequencing was blood. The receptors here all came from a girl aged 10-17 years with multiple sclerosis.

A note on this clonotype: Compared with germline, one end of the junction differs, possibly owing to a read error. The chain links TRBV25-1 to TRBJ2-7, with TRBD1 as a possible D gene (5 bases). This CDR3 comprises 14 residues. Looked up from germline, CDR1 is MGHDK and CDR2 is SYGVNS. Here the CDR3 reads CASSELWAGNELYF. The CDR3 DNA follows: TGTGCCAGCAGTGAATTATGGGCAGGGAACGAGCTGTACTTC.

The chain links TRBV9 to TRBJ2-1; 9 bases align to TRBD2. The CDR3 loop spans 16 amino acids. The germline gives CDR1 SGDLS, CDR2 YYNGEE. With 3 bases clipped from V and 7 bases from J, the junction kept 11 bases outside the gene matches. Here the CDR3 reads CASSADAGGPGNEQFF. CDR3 in DNA: TGTGCCAGCAGCGCCGACGCGGGGGGGCCTGGAAATGAGCAGTTCTTC.

This clonotype was seen a handful of times. The rearrangement uses TRBV18 and TRBJ2-5; D possibly corresponds to TRBD1 (5 bases). CDR1 is KGHSH and CDR2 is LQKENI in the germline V gene. There are 13 residues in the CDR3. V was shortened by 1 base and J by 4 bases, with 7 bases between the two germline ends. CDR3 sequence reads: CASSPLGRETQYF. The CDR3 nucleotides read TGTGCCAGCTCACCACTGGGGCGAGAGACCCAGTACTTC.